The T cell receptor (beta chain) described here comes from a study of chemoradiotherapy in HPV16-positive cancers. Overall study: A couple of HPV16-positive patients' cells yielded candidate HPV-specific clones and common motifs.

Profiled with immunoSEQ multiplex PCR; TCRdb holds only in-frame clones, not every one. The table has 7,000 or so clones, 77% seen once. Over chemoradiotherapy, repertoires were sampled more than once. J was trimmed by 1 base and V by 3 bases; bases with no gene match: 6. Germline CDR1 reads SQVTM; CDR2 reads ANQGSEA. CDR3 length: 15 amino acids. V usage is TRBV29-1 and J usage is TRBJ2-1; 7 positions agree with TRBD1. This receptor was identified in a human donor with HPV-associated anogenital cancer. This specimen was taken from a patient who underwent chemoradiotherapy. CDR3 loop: CSVDRDSLSYNEQFF. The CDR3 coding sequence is TGCAGCGTTGATAGGGACAGCCTTTCCTACAATGAGCAGTTCTTC.